The 5 T cell receptor beta chains in this list originate from one sample, sequenced in a study of blood T cell repertoires in COVID-19. TCRdb's copy holds only in-frame clones and misses some; the assay was immunoSEQ multiplex PCR. Among under 75,000 clones listed, about 88% were seen once. The material sequenced was peripheral blood. All receptors derive from a middle-aged man with active COVID-19.

The chain is built from TRBV6-5 and TRBJ2-7; 8 positions agree with TRBD1. The CDR3 is 13 residues long. Germline lookup yields CDR1 MNHEY and CDR2 SVGAGI. V trimming: 5 bases; J trimming: 2 bases; junction bases outside the gene matches: 2. In DNA, the CDR3 is TGTGCCAGCAGTACGGACAGGGCCTACGAGCAGTACTTC. This codes for CASSTDRAYEQYF.

The chain is built from TRBV24-1 and TRBJ1-5; no clear D gene. Germline CDR1 is KGHDR and CDR2 is SFDVKD. V was trimmed by 11 bases and J by 1 base, leaving 11 bases between them. CDR3 length: 13 residues. CDR3: CAIKERSNQPQHF. CDR3 sequence (DNA): TGTGCCATCAAAGAGAGGAGCAATCAGCCCCAGCATTTT.

The chain has TRBV6-5 and TRBJ2-1; 11 positions match TRBD1. The CDR3 totals 14 residues. Germline values: CDR1 MNHEY, CDR2 SVGAGI. V gave up 6 bases and J gave up 6 bases; unmatched junction bases: 4. The CDR3 coding sequence is TGTGCCAGCAGGGGGACAGGGGGAGGCAATGAGCAGTTCTTC. Amino acid sequence: CASRGTGGGNEQFF.

The V gene is TRBV3-1 (or the pseudogene TRBV3-2), the J gene TRBJ2-7; D is unclear. The CDR3 length is 14 residues. CDR1 and CDR2 from the germline V gene are LGHDT and YNNKEL (reference sequence). V was pared by 1 base and J by 2 bases, with 9 bases between. CDR3 nucleotide sequence: TGTGCCAGCAGCCAAGCGTGGCCCCCCTACGAGCAGTACTTC. This codes for CASSQAWPPYEQYF.

This clone appeared once. This chain uses TRBV2 with TRBJ1-5; 9 positions agree with TRBD1. V was clipped by 6 bases and J by 3 bases; unmatched bases: 6. CDR3 size: 15 residues. The V gene's germline CDR1 is SNHLY and CDR2 FYNNEI. As DNA, the CDR3 is TGTGCCAGCAGCCGGGACAGGGTTACCAATCAGCCCCAGCATTTT. Amino acid sequence: CASSRDRVTNQPQHF.